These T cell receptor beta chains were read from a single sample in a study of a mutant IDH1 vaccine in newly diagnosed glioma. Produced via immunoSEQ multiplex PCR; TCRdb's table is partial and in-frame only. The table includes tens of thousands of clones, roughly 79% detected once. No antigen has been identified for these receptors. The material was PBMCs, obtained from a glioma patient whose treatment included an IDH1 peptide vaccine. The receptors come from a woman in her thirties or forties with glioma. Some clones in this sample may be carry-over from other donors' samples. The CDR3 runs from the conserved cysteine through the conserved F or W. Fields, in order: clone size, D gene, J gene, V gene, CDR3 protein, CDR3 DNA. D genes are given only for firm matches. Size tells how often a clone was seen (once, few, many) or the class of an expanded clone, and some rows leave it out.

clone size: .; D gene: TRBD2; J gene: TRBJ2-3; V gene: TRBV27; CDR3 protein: CASMTSGGALNTQYF; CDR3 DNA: TGTGCCAGCATGACTAGCGGGGGGGCCCTGAATACGCAGTATTTT
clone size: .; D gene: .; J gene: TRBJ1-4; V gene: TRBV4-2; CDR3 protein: CASSTSQRVREKLFF; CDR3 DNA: TGTGCCAGCAGCACCAGCCAGAGGGTGCGGGAAAAACTGTTTTTT
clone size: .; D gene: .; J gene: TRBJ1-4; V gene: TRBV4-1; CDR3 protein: CASSQDSRLNEKLFF; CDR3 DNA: TGCGCCAGCAGCCAAGACTCTCGGCTTAATGAAAAACTGTTTTTT
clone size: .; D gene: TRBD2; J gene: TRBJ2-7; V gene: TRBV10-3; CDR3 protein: CAIRQTSGRGYEQYF; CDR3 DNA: TGTGCCATCAGACAGACTAGCGGGAGAGGGTACGAGCAGTACTTC
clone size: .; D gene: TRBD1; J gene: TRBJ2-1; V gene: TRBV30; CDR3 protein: CAWSVQDRRYNEQFF; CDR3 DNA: TGTGCCTGGAGTGTACAGGACAGGAGGTACAATGAGCAGTTCTTC
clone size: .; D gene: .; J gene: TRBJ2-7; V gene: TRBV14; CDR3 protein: CASSQDLSPGYSYEQYF; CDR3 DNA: TGTGCCAGCAGCCAAGATCTAAGCCCGGGATACTCCTACGAGCAGTACTTC
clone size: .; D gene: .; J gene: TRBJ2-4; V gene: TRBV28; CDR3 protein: CASSRGAKNIQYF; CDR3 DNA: TGTGCCAGCAGTAGGGGGGCCAAAAACATTCAGTACTTC
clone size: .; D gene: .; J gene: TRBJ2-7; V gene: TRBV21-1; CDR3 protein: CASSSPRGAPYEQYF; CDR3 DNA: TGTGCCAGCAGCAGCCCCAGGGGGGCCCCCTACGAGCAGTACTTC
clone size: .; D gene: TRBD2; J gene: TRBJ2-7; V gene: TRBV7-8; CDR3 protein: CASSLAGGVSEQYF; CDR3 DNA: TGTGCCAGCAGCTTAGCGGGGGGGGTAAGCGAGCAGTACTTC
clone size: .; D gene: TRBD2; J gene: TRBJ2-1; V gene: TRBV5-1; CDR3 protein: CASSSGTSGPSYNEQFF; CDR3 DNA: TGCGCCAGCAGCTCCGGGACTAGCGGGCCCTCCTACAATGAGCAGTTCTTC
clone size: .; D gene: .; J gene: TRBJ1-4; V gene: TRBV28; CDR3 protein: CASSFQGKSEKLFF; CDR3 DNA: TGTGCCAGCAGTTTTCAGGGGAAATCTGAAAAACTGTTTTTT
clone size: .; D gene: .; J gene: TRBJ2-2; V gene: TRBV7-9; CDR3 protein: CASSLVGGELFF; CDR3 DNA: TGTGCCAGCAGCTTAGTTGGCGGGGAGCTGTTTTTT
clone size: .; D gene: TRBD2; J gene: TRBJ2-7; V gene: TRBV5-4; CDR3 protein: CASSPAGGSKHEQYF; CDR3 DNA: TGTGCCAGCAGCCCCGCGGGAGGGAGTAAGCACGAGCAGTACTTC
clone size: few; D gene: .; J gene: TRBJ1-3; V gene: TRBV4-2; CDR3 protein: CASSQDQASSGNTIYF; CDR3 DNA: TGTGCCAGCAGCCAAGATCAGGCCAGCTCTGGAAACACCATATATTTT
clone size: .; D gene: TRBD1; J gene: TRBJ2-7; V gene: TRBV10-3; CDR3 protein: CAISLGTGYVEQYF; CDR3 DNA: TGTGCCATCTCACTCGGGACAGGGTATGTTGAGCAGTACTTC
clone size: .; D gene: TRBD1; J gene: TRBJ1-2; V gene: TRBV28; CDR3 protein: CASTWDRGQGSKTF; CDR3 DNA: TGTGCCAGCACCTGGGACAGGGGGCAAGGGTCGAAAACCTTC
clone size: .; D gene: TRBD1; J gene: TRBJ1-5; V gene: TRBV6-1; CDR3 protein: CASSARDSLNQPQHF; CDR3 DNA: TGTGCCAGCAGTGCCCGGGACAGCCTGAATCAGCCCCAGCATTTT
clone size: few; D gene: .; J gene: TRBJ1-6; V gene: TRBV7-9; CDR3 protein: CASSLASLGSSPLHF; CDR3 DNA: TGTGCCAGCAGCTTAGCGTCCCTAGGTTCTTCACCCCTCCACTTT
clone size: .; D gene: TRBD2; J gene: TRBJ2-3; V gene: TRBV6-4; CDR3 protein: CASSFPGLAGDTQYF; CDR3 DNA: TGTGCCAGCAGTTTCCCCGGACTAGCGGGAGATACGCAGTATTTT
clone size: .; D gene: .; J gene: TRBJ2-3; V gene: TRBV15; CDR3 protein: CATSPRRRDTQYF; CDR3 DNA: TGTGCCACCAGCCCCCGGAGGAGGGATACGCAGTATTTT
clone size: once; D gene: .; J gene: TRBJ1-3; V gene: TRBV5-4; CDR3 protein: CASSPRSRLISGNTIYF; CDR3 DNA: TGTGCCAGCAGCCCGAGAAGTCGTCTGATCTCTGGAAACACCATATATTTT
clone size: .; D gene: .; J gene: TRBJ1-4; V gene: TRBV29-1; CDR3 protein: CSATGGAAGMGKLFF; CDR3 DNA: TGCAGCGCCACGGGGGGGGCCGCCGGAATGGGAAAACTGTTTTTT
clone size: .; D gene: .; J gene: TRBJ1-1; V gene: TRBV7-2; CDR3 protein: CASSFWDTEAFF; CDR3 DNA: TGTGCCAGCAGCTTCTGGGACACTGAAGCTTTCTTT
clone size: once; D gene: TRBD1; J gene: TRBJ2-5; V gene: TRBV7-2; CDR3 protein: CASSFDRVQETQYF; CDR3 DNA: TGTGCCAGCAGCTTTGACAGGGTCCAAGAGACCCAGTACTTC
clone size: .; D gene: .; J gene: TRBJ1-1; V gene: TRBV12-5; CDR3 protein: CASGLGREAFF; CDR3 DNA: TGTGCTAGTGGTTTGGGCAGAGAAGCTTTCTTT
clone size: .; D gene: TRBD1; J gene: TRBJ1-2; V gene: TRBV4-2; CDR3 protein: CASSQDSGTGDSYTF; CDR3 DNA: TGTGCCAGCAGCCAAGATTCGGGGACAGGGGATAGCTACACCTTC
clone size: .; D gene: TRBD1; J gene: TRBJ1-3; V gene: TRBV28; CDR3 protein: CASSLGQVSGNTIYF; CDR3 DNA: TGTGCCAGCAGTCTGGGACAGGTGTCTGGAAACACCATATATTTT
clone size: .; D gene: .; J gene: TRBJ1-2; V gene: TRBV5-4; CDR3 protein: CASSTPGSGRLEGYTF; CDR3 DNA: TGTGCCAGCAGCACTCCAGGGTCAGGGAGGCTAGAAGGCTACACCTTC
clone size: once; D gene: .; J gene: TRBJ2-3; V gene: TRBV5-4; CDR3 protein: CASSLSLGKDTQYF; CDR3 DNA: TGTGCCAGCAGCTTATCATTAGGGAAAGATACGCAGTATTTT
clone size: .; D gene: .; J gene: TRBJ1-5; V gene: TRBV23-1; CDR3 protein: CASPPRERGNQPQHF; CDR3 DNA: TGCGCCAGCCCCCCCAGGGAGAGGGGCAATCAGCCCCAGCATTTT
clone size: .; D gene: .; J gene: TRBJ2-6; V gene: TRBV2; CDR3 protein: CASKRYQGAGANVLTF; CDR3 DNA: TGTGCCAGCAAACGTTATCAGGGAGCTGGGGCCAACGTCCTGACTTTC
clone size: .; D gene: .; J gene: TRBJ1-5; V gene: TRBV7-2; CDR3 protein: CASSLGAAFTLNQPQHF; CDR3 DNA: TGTGCCAGCAGCTTGGGGGCCGCCTTCACTTTAAATCAGCCCCAGCATTTT
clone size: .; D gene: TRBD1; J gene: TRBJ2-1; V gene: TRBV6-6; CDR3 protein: CASSQTGVREQFF; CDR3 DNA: TGTGCCAGCAGTCAAACAGGGGTGCGTGAGCAGTTCTTC
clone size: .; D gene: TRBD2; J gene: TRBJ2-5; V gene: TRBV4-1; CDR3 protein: CASSQVGLAVQETQYF; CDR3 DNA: TGCGCCAGCAGCCAAGTGGGACTAGCGGTCCAAGAGACCCAGTACTTC
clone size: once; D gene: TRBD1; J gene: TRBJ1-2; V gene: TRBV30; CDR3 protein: CALGTGAPNRDGYTF; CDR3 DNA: TGTGCCCTAGGGACAGGGGCCCCTAATCGGGATGGCTACACCTTC
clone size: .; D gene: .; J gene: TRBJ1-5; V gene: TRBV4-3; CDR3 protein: CASSQDSASKGDQPQHF; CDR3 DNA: TGCGCCAGCAGCCAAGATTCGGCTTCAAAGGGGGATCAGCCCCAGCATTTT
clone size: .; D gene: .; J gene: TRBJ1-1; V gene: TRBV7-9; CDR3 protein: CASSYDLPGTEAFF; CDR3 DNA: TGTGCCAGCAGCTACGACCTACCGGGGACTGAAGCTTTCTTT
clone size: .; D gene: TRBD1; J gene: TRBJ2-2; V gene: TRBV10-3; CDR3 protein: CAIRTGTNTGELFF; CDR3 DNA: TGTGCCATTCGGACAGGGACGAACACCGGGGAGCTGTTTTTT
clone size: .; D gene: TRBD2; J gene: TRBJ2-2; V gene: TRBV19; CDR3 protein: CASRDPAGGITGELFF; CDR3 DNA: TGTGCCAGTAGGGACCCAGCGGGAGGGATCACCGGGGAGCTGTTTTTT
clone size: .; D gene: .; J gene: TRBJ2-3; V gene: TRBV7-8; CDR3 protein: CASSLGRQVTDTQYF; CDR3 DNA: TGTGCCAGCAGCCTAGGAAGGCAGGTCACAGATACGCAGTATTTT
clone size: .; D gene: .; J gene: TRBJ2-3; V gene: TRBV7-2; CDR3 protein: CASSLAPPQGISTDTQYF; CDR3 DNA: TGTGCCAGCAGCTTAGCTCCCCCACAGGGAATCTCCACAGATACGCAGTATTTT
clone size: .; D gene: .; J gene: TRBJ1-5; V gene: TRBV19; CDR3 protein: CASTRQNQPQHF; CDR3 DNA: TGTGCCAGTACCCGACAGAATCAGCCCCAGCATTTT
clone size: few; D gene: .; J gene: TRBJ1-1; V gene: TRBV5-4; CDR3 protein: CASRRWGGTEAFF; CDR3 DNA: TGTGCCAGCAGACGCTGGGGAGGCACTGAAGCTTTCTTT
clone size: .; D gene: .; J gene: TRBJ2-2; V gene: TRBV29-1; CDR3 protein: CSVFSRGVTGELFF; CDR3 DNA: TGCAGCGTTTTTTCTAGAGGAGTCACCGGGGAGCTGTTTTTT
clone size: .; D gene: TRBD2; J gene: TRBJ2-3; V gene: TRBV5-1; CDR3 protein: CASRFLAGDSSTDTQYF; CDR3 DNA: TGCGCCAGCAGGTTTCTAGCGGGGGACTCTAGCACAGATACGCAGTATTTT
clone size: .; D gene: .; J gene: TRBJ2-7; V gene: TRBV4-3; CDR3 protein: CASSQVGTIQFYEQYF; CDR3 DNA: TGCGCCAGCAGCCAAGTCGGGACAATTCAATTCTACGAGCAGTACTTC
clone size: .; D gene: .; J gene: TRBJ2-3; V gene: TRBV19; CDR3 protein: CASSIGGPSTDTQYF; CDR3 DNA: TGTGCCAGTAGTATAGGGGGACCTAGCACAGATACGCAGTATTTT
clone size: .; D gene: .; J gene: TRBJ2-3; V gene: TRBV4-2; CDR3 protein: CASSQVAGLTDTQYF; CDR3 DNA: TGTGCCAGCAGCCAAGTGGCAGGCCTCACAGATACGCAGTATTTT
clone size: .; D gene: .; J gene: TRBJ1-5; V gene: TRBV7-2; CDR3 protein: CASSLVMAGQPQHF; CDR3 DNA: TGTGCCAGCAGCTTAGTAATGGCGGGACAGCCCCAGCATTTT
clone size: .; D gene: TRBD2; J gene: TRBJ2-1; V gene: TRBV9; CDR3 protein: CASSVGTSGRHEQFF; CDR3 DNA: TGTGCCAGCAGCGTAGGGACTAGCGGACGGCATGAGCAGTTCTTC
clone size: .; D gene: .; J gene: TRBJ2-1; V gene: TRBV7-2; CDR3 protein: CASSPPSYREQFF; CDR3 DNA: TGTGCCAGCAGCCCCCCCTCGTACAGAGAGCAGTTCTTC
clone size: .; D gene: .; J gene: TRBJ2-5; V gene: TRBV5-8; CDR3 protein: CASSIVDGRFGPQYF; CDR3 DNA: TGTGCCAGCAGCATCGTAGACGGGAGATTTGGGCCCCAGTACTTC
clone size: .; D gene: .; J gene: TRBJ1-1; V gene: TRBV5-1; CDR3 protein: CASSLDGTPAEAFF; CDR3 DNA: TGCGCCAGCAGCTTGGATGGGACACCAGCCGAAGCTTTCTTT
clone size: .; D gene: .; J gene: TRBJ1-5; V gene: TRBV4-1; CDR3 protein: CASRRQGIGQPQHF; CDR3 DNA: TGCGCCAGCAGACGGCAGGGGATAGGTCAGCCCCAGCATTTT
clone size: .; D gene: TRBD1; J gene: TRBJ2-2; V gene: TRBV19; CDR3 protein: CATGTATTGELFF; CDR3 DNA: TGTGCTACCGGGACAGCCACCACCGGGGAGCTGTTTTTT
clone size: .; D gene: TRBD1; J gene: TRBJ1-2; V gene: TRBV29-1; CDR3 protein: CSVDRRDRYGYTF; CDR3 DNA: TGCAGCGTTGACCGCCGGGACAGATATGGCTACACCTTC
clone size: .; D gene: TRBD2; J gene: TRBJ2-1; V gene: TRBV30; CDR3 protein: CAWSLAVGFYNEQFF; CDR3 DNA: TGTGCCTGGTCGCTAGCGGTGGGATTCTACAATGAGCAGTTCTTC
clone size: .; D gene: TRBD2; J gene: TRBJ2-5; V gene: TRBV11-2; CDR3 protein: CASSLLAEETQYF; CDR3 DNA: TGTGCCAGCAGCTTACTAGCGGAAGAGACCCAGTACTTC